Listed below are T cell receptor beta chains from one sample, sequenced in a study of cytomegalovirus exposure and HLA in healthy donors. This table comes from immunoSEQ multiplex PCR, and its TCRdb copy is limited to in-frame clones, with some not included. The data contain some 140,000 clones, more than 75% of them singletons. Source material: PBMCs. The source of these receptors is a man aged 25 to 40 in good health and CMV-seropositive. Both conserved end residues are part of each CDR3. The D gene is left open where the match is weak. Clone size appears in some rows only: once, few, many, or a class for an expanded clone.

j_call clone_size d_call v_call cdr3_nt cdr3_aa
TRBJ1-2 - TRBD1 TRBV5-8 TGTGCCAGCAGCCCTCGGACAGGGGGCTGGTATGGCTACACCTTC CASSPRTGGWYGYTF
TRBJ1-4 - TRBD1 TRBV5-1 TGCGCCAGCAGCTTCCGGACAGGGGGTCTTGAAAAACTGTTTTTT CASSFRTGGLEKLFF
TRBJ2-7 once TRBD1 TRBV2 TGTGCCAGTACAAGGGACAGGGGCTACGAGCAGTACTTC CASTRDRGYEQYF
TRBJ2-2 - - TRBV10-3 TGTGCCATCAAAGGGGACACGAACACCGGGGAGCTGTTTTTT CAIKGDTNTGELFF
TRBJ1-2 - TRBD1 TRBV7-3 TGTGCCAGCAGCGGCGGGACAGGCGGGGTCTATGGCTACACCTTC CASSGGTGGVYGYTF
TRBJ2-7 - TRBD2 TRBV27 TGTGCCAGCGGGACTAGCGGTTCCTACGAGCAGTACTTC CASGTSGSYEQYF
TRBJ2-2 few TRBD1 TRBV4-2 TGTGCCAGCAGCCAAAGGGGGCAGATGGGTGACGGGGAGCTGTTTTTT CASSQRGQMGDGELFF
TRBJ1-2 - TRBD1 TRBV6-6 TGTGCCAGCAGTGGACAGGGGGCCGGCTATGGCTACACCTTC CASSGQGAGYGYTF
TRBJ1-2 - - TRBV4-2 TGTGCCAGCAGACAAGCTTCGGGGGACTATGGCTACACCTTC CASRQASGDYGYTF
TRBJ2-7 - - TRBV18 TGTGCCAGCTCACCCCGGACAGGGAGGGTGGGCGAGCAGTACTTC CASSPRTGRVGEQYF
TRBJ1-1 - - TRBV7-2 TGTGCCAGCAGCTCGTACAAGGGGCCGTCCGCTGAAGCTTTCTTT CASSSYKGPSAEAFF
TRBJ2-7 - TRBD2 TRBV7-2 TGTGCCAGCAGCCTGAACTCCGGGGACTATACCTACGAGCAGTACTTC CASSLNSGDYTYEQYF
TRBJ2-7 - TRBD1 TRBV7-9 TGTGCCAGCAGGGAGACAGGGGTGAACGAGCAGTACTTC CASRETGVNEQYF
TRBJ1-1 - TRBD1 TRBV25-1 TGTGCCAGCAGTCCGAGGGACAGGGGGGACACTGAAGCTTTCTTT CASSPRDRGDTEAFF
TRBJ1-1 - TRBD1 TRBV28 TGTGCCAGCAGGTCGCTGACAGGGGCGAACACTGAAGCTTTCTTT CASRSLTGANTEAFF
TRBJ2-3 - - TRBV7-9 TGTGCCAGCAGACCTCGGGGGGCCGGCACAGATACGCAGTATTTT CASRPRGAGTDTQYF
TRBJ2-3 - - TRBV18 TGTGCCAGCTCACCACAGGGGGATACGCAGTACTTT CASSPQGDTQYF
TRBJ1-2 - - TRBV6-6 TGTGCCAGCTCGAAAACACGACCAGCGGGGGGGGGCTACACCTTC CASSKTRPAGGGYTF
TRBJ2-5 once TRBD2 TRBV7-8 TGTGCCAGCAGCTTAGCCGGGGAGGGAGAGACCCAGTACTTC CASSLAGEGETQYF
TRBJ1-1 - TRBD1 TRBV7-2 TGTGCCAGCAGCTTCTACAGGGGCTCGGCTTTCTTT CASSFYRGSAFF
TRBJ2-5 few - TRBV7-9 TGTGCCAGCGGAGGGACCCAGTACTTC CASGGTQYF
TRBJ1-3 - - TRBV7-8 TGTGCCAGCAGCTTATTAGGGGCGCGAGGAAACACCATATATTTT CASSLLGARGNTIYF
TRBJ1-1 - TRBD1 TRBV5-6 TGTGCCAGCAGTAACAGGGGGGTGGGGACTGAAGCTTTCTTT CASSNRGVGTEAFF
TRBJ2-7 few TRBD2 TRBV29-1 TGCAGCGTTGAAGGTCAAGGGGTACTAGCGGGAGGGAGCTACGAGCAGTACTTC CSVEGQGVLAGGSYEQYF
TRBJ2-2 - - TRBV5-1 TGCGCCAGCTCTCCCTTAGGTGGGGCAGGCGGGGAGCTGTTTTTT CASSPLGGAGGELFF
TRBJ1-2 few - TRBV6-6 TGTGCCAGCAGTTCACCGACCCGGGAGGTATATGGCTACACCTTC CASSSPTREVYGYTF
TRBJ2-3 - - TRBV9 TGTGCCAGCAGCGACCCTTTGACAGAAGAGACCACAGATACGCAGTATTTT CASSDPLTEETTDTQYF